This TCR beta chain was obtained from a study of T cells after yellow fever vaccination. Study summary: It was SMART-Seq v4 Ultra Low Input that prepared the fractions with low cell numbers.

Template switching by 5'RACE produced TCR cDNA, adding a universal primer site and UMIs. TCRdb redid the calling of the 5' RACE reads with MiXCR, one entry per CDR3 protein. The top ten hold more than 15% of the sample, which has around 360,000 distinct CDR3 sequences, roughly 11% seen once. Study-level results: Detected again after the booster were most primary-vaccination clones, at approximately 96% CD4 and 88% CD8. Abundant clonotypes from the bulk population could contaminate FACS-sorted repertoires.

Concerning this clonotype itself: Antigen: not known.

The V end was cut by 6 bases, the J end by 0 bases, with 9 bases between. The CDR3 runs 13 residues. CDR1 and CDR2 from the germline V gene are LNHDA and SQIVND (reference sequence). The chain recombines TRBV19 with TRBJ2-7; D not certain. Sequenced here: PBMCs, sampled on the day of the first yellow fever vaccination. This clonotype was obtained from a man between 18 and 29 years old who received the YFV17D yellow fever vaccine. The CDR3 DNA reads TGTGCCAGTAGCCTTGACCTCTCCTACGAGCAGTACTTC. This gives the protein CASSLDLSYEQYF.